This T cell receptor beta chain is drawn from a study of yellow fever vaccine responses in identical twins. Study conclusions and caveats: Reportedly, twins showed a vaccine T cell response that looked partly convergent and partly personalized.

V lost 5 bases and J lost 3, with 11 bases in between. The CDR3 is 14 residues long. Per the germline V gene, CDR1 is SGHKS and CDR2 is YYEKEE (reference sequence). As regards this clonotype: As yet, its antigen is unknown.

Each CDR3 protein gets one entry after TCRdb re-called the RT-PCR reads with MiXCR. The sample includes 30,000 to 40,000 distinct CDR3 sequences, less than 70% seen only once; the top ten take 4.5% to 5%. The source of this sequence is a woman aged 18-29 years who received the yellow fever vaccine. The V and J genes are TRBV5-5 and TRBJ2-2, with D maybe TRBD2 (6 bases). Sample: T cells from blood (PBMCs), unsorted or a sorted subset (not recorded which), taken before or after yellow fever vaccination (not recorded which). The CDR3: CASREGSHTGELFF. As DNA, the CDR3 is TGTGCCAGCAGGGAGGGGTCTCACACCGGGGAGCTGTTTTTT.